These T cell receptor beta chains were read from a single sample in a study of beta chain features in type 1 diabetes. Sequencing was performed with immunoSEQ multiplex PCR; in TCRdb, only in-frame clones are kept and a portion is missing. The data contain 330,000 or so clones, roughly 21% of them singletons. Sequencing used naive CD4+ T cells from blood. Receptors were obtained from a woman aged 18-35 years in good health. Both conserved end residues are part of each CDR3. The order of the fields is D gene, J gene, clone size, V gene, CDR3 protein, CDR3 DNA. D genes are given only for firm matches. A clone size is listed for some rows: how often the clone was seen (once, few, many), or a class if it is expanded.

>NA|TRBJ2-7|NA|TRBV6-1
CASVIQGQTYEQYF
TGTGCCAGCGTAATTCAGGGGCAGACCTACGAGCAGTACTTC
>TRBD1|TRBJ2-3|NA|TRBV5-6
CASSLGLTGGADTQYF
TGTGCCAGCAGCTTGGGCCTCACAGGGGGAGCGGATACGCAGTATTTT
>NA|TRBJ2-6|many|TRBV29-1
CSVDGTGNSGANVLTF
TGCAGCGTTGACGGTACAGGGAACTCTGGGGCCAACGTCCTGACTTTC
>TRBD1|TRBJ2-7|few|TRBV15
CATSRDWGAGGKYEQYF
TGTGCCACCAGCAGAGATTGGGGGGCAGGGGGCAAGTACGAGCAGTACTTC
>NA|TRBJ1-1|few|TRBV30
CAWSPAGTQNTEAFF
TGTGCCTGGAGTCCCGCGGGGACCCAGAACACTGAAGCTTTCTTT
>NA|TRBJ1-2|NA|TRBV19
CASRGGDNYGYTF
TGTGCCAGTAGAGGCGGTGATAACTATGGCTACACCTTC
>NA|TRBJ1-6|NA|TRBV4-1
CASSHGTSHNSPLHF
TGCGCCAGCAGCCACGGGACTTCACATAATTCACCCCTCCACTTT
>TRBD2|TRBJ2-3|NA|TRBV5-1
CASGAGGADTQYF
TGCGCCAGCGGGGCGGGAGGGGCAGATACGCAGTATTTT
>NA|TRBJ2-7|NA|TRBV29-1
CSGRTLYEQYF
TGCAGCGGAAGGACACTCTACGAGCAGTACTTC
>TRBD1|TRBJ2-7|few|TRBV11-2
CASSLTDRGYEQYF
TGTGCCAGCAGCTTAACGGACAGGGGTTACGAGCAGTACTTC
>TRBD1|TRBJ1-2|NA|TRBV28
CASSPGQGSYGYTF
TGTGCCAGCAGTCCGGGACAGGGGAGCTATGGCTACACCTTC
>TRBD2|TRBJ2-7|NA|TRBV5-1
CASSSSGTSGSSYEQYF
TGCGCCAGCAGCTCTTCCGGGACTAGCGGGAGCTCCTACGAGCAGTACTTC
>NA|TRBJ2-1|few|TRBV6-1
CASSVEGGRGNEQFF
TGTGCCAGCAGTGTTGAGGGTGGAAGGGGGAATGAGCAGTTCTTC
>TRBD1|TRBJ2-2|NA|TRBV5-4
CAGGQYTGELFF
TGTGCCGGGGGACAGTACACCGGGGAGCTGTTTTTT
>TRBD1|TRBJ1-6|few|TRBV5-1
CASSLLTGESASYNSPLHF
TGCGCCAGCAGCCTACTGACAGGGGAGAGTGCATCCTATAATTCACCCCTCCACTTT
>NA|TRBJ2-4|few|TRBV5-6
CASSGGTRNIQYF
TGTGCCAGCAGCGGTGGGACTCGTAACATTCAGTACTTC
>TRBD1|TRBJ2-3|NA|TRBV30
CAWSKKGQGVGDTQYF
TGTGCCTGGAGTAAAAAGGGACAGGGGGTGGGAGATACGCAGTATTTT
>TRBD2|TRBJ2-4|NA|TRBV30
CAWSILPAGVNIQYF
TGTGCCTGGAGTATTCTCCCAGCGGGGGTAAACATTCAGTACTTC
>NA|TRBJ2-1|NA|TRBV7-8
CASSRERRDNEQFF
TGTGCCAGCAGCCGCGAGCGTAGAGACAATGAGCAGTTCTTC
>NA|TRBJ2-7|few|TRBV7-6
CASSGRTDEQYF
TGTGCCAGCAGCGGGCGGACTGACGAGCAGTACTTC
>TRBD2|TRBJ2-5|few|TRBV11-3
CASSPGLAGGTETQYF
TGTGCCAGCAGCCCTGGACTAGCGGGAGGTACAGAGACCCAGTACTTC
>NA|TRBJ1-5|few|TRBV7-8
CASSSGRVGQPQHF
TGTGCCAGCAGCAGTGGCAGGGTCGGTCAGCCCCAGCATTTT
>TRBD2|TRBJ2-1|NA|TRBV9
CASSQGTSGGVSYNEQFF
TGTGCCAGCAGCCAAGGGACTAGCGGGGGGGTCTCCTACAATGAGCAGTTCTTC
>NA|TRBJ2-3|once|TRBV30
CAWSRTGRSTDTQYF
TGTGCCTGGAGTCGCACAGGGAGATCGACAGATACGCAGTATTTT
>NA|TRBJ2-5|NA|TRBV5-1
CASSLEARDETQYF
TGCGCCAGCAGCTTGGAGGCTAGAGATGAGACCCAGTACTTC
>TRBD1|TRBJ1-5|NA|TRBV10-3
CAIWTGSSNQPQHF
TGTGCCATTTGGACAGGGTCTAGCAATCAGCCCCAGCATTTT
>NA|TRBJ1-1|NA|TRBV25-1
CASSEGVVYTEAFF
TGTGCCAGCAGTGAAGGTGTAGTGTACACTGAAGCTTTCTTT
>TRBD2|TRBJ2-1|NA|TRBV11-3
CASRVVAGGIGNEQFF
TGTGCCAGCAGAGTGGTAGCGGGAGGTATTGGCAATGAGCAGTTCTTC
>NA|TRBJ1-2|NA|TRBV4-1
CASSQDPGRDGYTF
TGCGCCAGCAGCCAAGATCCGGGAAGGGATGGCTACACCTTC
>NA|TRBJ1-5|few|TRBV4-1
CASSQVAGVSNQPQHF
TGCGCCAGCAGCCAGGTTGCAGGGGTTAGCAATCAGCCCCAGCATTTT
>TRBD2|TRBJ2-7|NA|TRBV7-9
CASSPGRGGRAPYEQYF
TGTGCCAGCAGCCCCGGTCGTGGCGGGAGGGCCCCCTACGAGCAGTACTTC
>NA|TRBJ2-3|NA|TRBV7-3
CASSPQPADTQYF
TGTGCCAGCAGCCCCCAACCGGCAGATACGCAGTATTTT
>NA|TRBJ2-4|few|TRBV7-2
CASSPGRNPKNIQYF
TGTGCCAGCAGCCCGGGGAGAAACCCCAAAAACATTCAGTACTTC
>TRBD2|TRBJ2-3|NA|TRBV14
CASSQAGLAGYTDTQYF
TGTGCCAGCAGCCAAGCGGGACTAGCGGGGTACACAGATACGCAGTATTTT
>NA|TRBJ1-1|NA|TRBV5-1
CASSYSVELNTEAFF
TGCGCCAGCAGCTACTCTGTCGAGTTGAACACTGAAGCTTTCTTT
>NA|TRBJ2-2|NA|TRBV28
CASSSQGKGGFGELFF
TGTGCCAGCAGCTCCCAAGGGAAGGGGGGGTTCGGGGAGCTGTTTTTT
>NA|TRBJ1-6|NA|TRBV9
CASSPRTDYNSPLHF
TGTGCCAGCAGCCCCCGGACAGACTATAATTCACCCCTCCACTTT